This T cell receptor (beta chain) was documented in a study of CD8 T cells in Susac syndrome. RNA totalling roughly 0.45 to 1 ug underwent reverse transcription with random hexamers. TCRdb processed the immunoSEQ multiplex PCR reads anew with MiXCR; each CDR3 protein has one entry. The sample lists fewer than 350,000 distinct CDR3 sequences, about 91% occurring once. This CDR3 is built from 16 residues. Germline V lookup: CDR1 SGHKS, CDR2 YYEKEE (reference sequence). The V gene lost 4 bases and the J gene lost 2 bases, with 19 bases spanning the gap. The sample was CD8+ T cells from PBMCs. The J gene is TRBJ2-7, the V gene TRBV5-5; the D gene is possibly TRBD1 (6 bases). The origin of this receptor is a human donor with multiple sclerosis. CDR3 in amino acids: CASSIPVRGDPYEQYF. The CDR3 bases are TGTGCCAGCAGCATCCCTGTCAGGGGAGATCCCTACGAGCAGTACTTC.